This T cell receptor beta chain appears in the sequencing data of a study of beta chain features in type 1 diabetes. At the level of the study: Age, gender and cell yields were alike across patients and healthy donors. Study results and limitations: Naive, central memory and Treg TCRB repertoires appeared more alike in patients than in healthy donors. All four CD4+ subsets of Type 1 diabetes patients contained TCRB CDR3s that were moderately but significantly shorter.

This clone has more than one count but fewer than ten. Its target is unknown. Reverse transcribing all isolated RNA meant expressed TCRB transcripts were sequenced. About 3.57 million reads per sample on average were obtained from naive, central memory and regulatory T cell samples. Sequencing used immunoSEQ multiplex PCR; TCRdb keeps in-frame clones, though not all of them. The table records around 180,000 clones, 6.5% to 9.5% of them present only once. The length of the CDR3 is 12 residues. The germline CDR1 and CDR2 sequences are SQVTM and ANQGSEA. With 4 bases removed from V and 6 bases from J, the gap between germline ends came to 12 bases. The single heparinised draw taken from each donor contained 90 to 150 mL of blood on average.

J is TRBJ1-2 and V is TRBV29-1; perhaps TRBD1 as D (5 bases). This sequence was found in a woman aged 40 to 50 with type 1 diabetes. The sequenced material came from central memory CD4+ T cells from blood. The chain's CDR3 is CSVGGERDGYTF. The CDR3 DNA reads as TGCAGCGTTGGGGGGGAACGGGATGGCTACACCTTC.